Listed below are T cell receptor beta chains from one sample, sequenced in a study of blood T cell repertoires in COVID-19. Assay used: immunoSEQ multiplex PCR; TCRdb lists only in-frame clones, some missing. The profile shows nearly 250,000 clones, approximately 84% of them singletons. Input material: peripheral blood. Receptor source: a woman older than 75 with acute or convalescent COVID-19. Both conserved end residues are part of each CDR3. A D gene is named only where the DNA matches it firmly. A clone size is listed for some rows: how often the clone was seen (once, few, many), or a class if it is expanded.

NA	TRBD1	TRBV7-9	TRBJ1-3	TGTGCCAGCAGCTCGGACAGGGTTGTATACACCATATATTTT	CASSSDRVVYTIYF
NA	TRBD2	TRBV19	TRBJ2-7	TGTGCCAGTAGTCTCGGGACTAGTCACTACGAGCAGTACTTC	CASSLGTSHYEQYF
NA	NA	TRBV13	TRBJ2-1	TGTGCCAGCAGCTTAGCGGGGGAATTCTACAATGAGCAGTTCTTC	CASSLAGEFYNEQFF
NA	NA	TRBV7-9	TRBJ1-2	TGTGCCAGCAGCTCCATGTCAGGGGTTAACGGCTACACCTTC	CASSSMSGVNGYTF
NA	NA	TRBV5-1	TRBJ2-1	TGCGCCAGCAGCTTGAATGCGGAGACTAACAATGAGCAGTTCTTC	CASSLNAETNNEQFF
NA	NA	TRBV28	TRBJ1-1	TGTGCCAGCAGTACCCGGGCTGAAGCTTTCTTT	CASSTRAEAFF
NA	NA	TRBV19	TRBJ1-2	TGTGCCAGTAGTATAGGCGCAATCTCTTATGGCTACACCTTC	CASSIGAISYGYTF
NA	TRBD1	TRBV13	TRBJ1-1	TGTGCCAGCAGCTTCAACAGGGGTACTGAAGCTTTCTTT	CASSFNRGTEAFF
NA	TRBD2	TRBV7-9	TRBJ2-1	TGTGCCAGCAGCTTCGCCATTAGCGGGACGATTTACAATGAGCAGTTCTTC	CASSFAISGTIYNEQFF
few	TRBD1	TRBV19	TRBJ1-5	TGTGCCAGTAGTATAGTAGCGGGACAGGGGACTCAGCCCCAGCATTTT	CASSIVAGQGTQPQHF
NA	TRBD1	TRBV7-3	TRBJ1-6	TGTGCCAGCAGCCAGACAGGGAGTAATTCACCCCTCCACTTT	CASSQTGSNSPLHF
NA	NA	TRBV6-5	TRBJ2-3	TGTGCCAGCACCGACACAGGGCGCGGGGATACGCAGTATTTT	CASTDTGRGDTQYF
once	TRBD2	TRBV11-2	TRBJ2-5	TGTGCCAGCAGCCCTAGCGGGAGAGTTGAGACCCAGTACTTC	CASSPSGRVETQYF
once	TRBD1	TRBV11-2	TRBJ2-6	TGTGCCAGCAGCTTTTGGGACAGGGGGGCTGGGGCCAACGTCCTGACTTTC	CASSFWDRGAGANVLTF
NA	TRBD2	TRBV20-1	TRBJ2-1	TGCAGTGCTAGTAATCCGGTGGGACTAGCGGGACTAACCTACAATGAGCAGTTCTTC	CSASNPVGLAGLTYNEQFF
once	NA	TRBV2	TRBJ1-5	TGTGCCAGCACCGGGTCTAGATATAGCAATCAGCCCCAGCATTTT	CASTGSRYSNQPQHF
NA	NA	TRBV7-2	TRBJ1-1	TGTGCCAGCAGCTTTGGGCGGGACACTGAAGCTTTCTTT	CASSFGRDTEAFF
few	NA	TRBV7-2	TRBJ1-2	TGTGCCAGCAGCTTAGGGGGCGGCTACACCTTC	CASSLGGGYTF
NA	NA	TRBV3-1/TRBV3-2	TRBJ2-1	TGTGCCAGCAGCCAATTTAAAGGGGGGGTAAACAATGAGCAGTTCTTC	CASSQFKGGVNNEQFF
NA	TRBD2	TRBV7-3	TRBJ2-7	TGTGCCAGCACCAAACGGGGGGGCCCAATCGTCTACGAGCAGTACTTC	CASTKRGGPIVYEQYF
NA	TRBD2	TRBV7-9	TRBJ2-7	TGTGCCAGCAGCCCCAGCGGGAGTGGGTCCTACGAGCAGTACTTC	CASSPSGSGSYEQYF
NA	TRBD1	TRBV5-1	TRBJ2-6	TGCGCCAGCAGCTTGGCGGGCAGTACAGGGGCTGCCGGGGCCAACGTCCTGACTTTC	CASSLAGSTGAAGANVLTF
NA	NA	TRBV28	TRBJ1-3	TGTGCCAGCAGTCTCGGGGGGGCTGGAAACACCATATATTTT	CASSLGGAGNTIYF
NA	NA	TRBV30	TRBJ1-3	TGTGCCTTAAGACTGCGATCTGGAAACACCATATATTTT	CALRLRSGNTIYF
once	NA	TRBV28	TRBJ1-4	TGTGCCAGCAGTTGGCAGGGAGGAGATGAAAAACTGTTTTTT	CASSWQGGDEKLFF
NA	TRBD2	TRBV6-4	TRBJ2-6	TGTGCCAGCAGCCGGGAGGGGTCTGGGGCCAACGTCCTGACTTTC	CASSREGSGANVLTF
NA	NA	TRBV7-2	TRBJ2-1	TGTGCCAGCAGCTCCGTTTCGACAGAGCCTCAGAATGAGCAGTTCTTC	CASSSVSTEPQNEQFF
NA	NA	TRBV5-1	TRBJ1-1	TGCGCCAGCAGCTTGGGGGCAGGTGAAGCTTTCTTT	CASSLGAGEAFF
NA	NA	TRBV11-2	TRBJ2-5	TGTGCCAGCAGCTTAGAGGCGGGGAGAGCTTCAGAGACCCAGTACTTC	CASSLEAGRASETQYF